Included here is one T cell receptor beta chain sequence, with context. The antigen is not known. In the PCR, 60 Vbeta and 13 Jbeta primers were used. Data came from immunoSEQ multiplex PCR; TCRdb stores just in-frame clones and leaves some out. The data contain 200,000 to 250,000 clones, around 89% of them seen just once; the ten biggest clones take up 0.95% to 1.1%. This sample is drawn from a study of cytomegalovirus exposure and HLA in healthy donors. Study-level background: Early released data had tens of millions of unique TCRs, all coming from HLA-typed donors. Study findings and constraints: An analysis was carried out at a later point. It showed that HLA-associated TCR beta chains were more clonally expanded than equally common non-associated chains. Later on, analysis showed that most CMV-associated TCR beta chains appeared to be HLA-restricted.

Germline CDR1 SGHTA, CDR2 FQGNSA. With 6 bases clipped from V and 0 bases from J, the junction kept 7 bases outside the gene matches. This CDR3 has 16 residues. Sequencing input: PBMCs. The J gene is TRBJ2-1, the V gene TRBV7-2; 8 nucleotides align to TRBD1. The clonotype originates from a woman aged 18 to 35 in good health and CMV-seronegative. CDR3 coding DNA: TGTGCCAGCAGTCGACAGGGGCCAAGCTCCTACAATGAGCAGTTCTTC. Translation gives CASSRQGPSSYNEQFF. Looking up the rest from reference TRBV7-2 and TRBJ2-1 gives the full variable domain: GAGVSQSPSNKVTEKGKDVELRCDPISGHTALYWYRQSLGQGLEFLIYFQGNSAPDKSGLPSDRFSAERTGGSVSTLTIQRTQQEDSAVYLCASSRQGPSSYNEQFFGPGTRLTVL.